Described below is a single T cell receptor beta chain sequence and its context. Germline assignment: CDR1 SGHNT and CDR2 YENEEA. V lost 1 base and J lost 3, with 13 bases in between. This CDR3 is 15 amino acids long. The data derive from a study of cytomegalovirus exposure and HLA in healthy donors. PCR employed 60 Vbeta and 13 Jbeta primers. Here immunoSEQ multiplex PCR was the method, and the copy in TCRdb shows in-frame clones only, minus some. Of approximately 150,000 clones listed, around 80% were seen once; the top ten hold 2% to 2.5%. Sequencing was performed on PBMCs. This chain uses TRBV11-3 with TRBJ2-7, with D perhaps matching TRBD1 (6 bases). The TCR originated in a man aged 40-55 years in good health and CMV-seronegative. This CDR3 is CASSLGYGQFYEQYF. The DNA of the CDR3 is TGTGCCAGCAGCTTAGGGTACGGACAGTTCTACGAGCAGTACTTC.